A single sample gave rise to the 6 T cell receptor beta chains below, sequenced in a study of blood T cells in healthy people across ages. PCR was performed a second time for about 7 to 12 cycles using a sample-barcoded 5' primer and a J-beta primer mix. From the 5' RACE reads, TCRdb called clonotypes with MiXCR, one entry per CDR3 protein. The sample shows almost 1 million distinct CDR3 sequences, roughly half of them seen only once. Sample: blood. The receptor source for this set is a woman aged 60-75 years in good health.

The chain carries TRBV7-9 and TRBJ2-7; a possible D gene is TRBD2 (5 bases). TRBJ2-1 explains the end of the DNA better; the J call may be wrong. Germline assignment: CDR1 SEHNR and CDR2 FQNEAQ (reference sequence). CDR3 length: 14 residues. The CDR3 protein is CASSSDVSGNEQFF. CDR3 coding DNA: TGTGCCAGCAGCTCAGACGTCAGCGGCAATGAGCAGTTCTTC.

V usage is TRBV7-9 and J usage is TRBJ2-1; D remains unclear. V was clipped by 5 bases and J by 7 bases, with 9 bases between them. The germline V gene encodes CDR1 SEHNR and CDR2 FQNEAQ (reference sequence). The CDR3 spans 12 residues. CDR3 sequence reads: CASSPKRNEQFF. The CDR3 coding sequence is TGTGCCAGCAGCCCTAAAAGGAATGAGCAGTTCTTC. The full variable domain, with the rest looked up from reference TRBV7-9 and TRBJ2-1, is DTGVSQNPRHKITKRGQNVTFRCDPISEHNRLYWYRQTLGQGPEFLTYFQNEAQLEKSRLLSDRFSAERPKGSFSTLEIQRTEQGDSAMYLCASSPKRNEQFFGPGTRLTVL.

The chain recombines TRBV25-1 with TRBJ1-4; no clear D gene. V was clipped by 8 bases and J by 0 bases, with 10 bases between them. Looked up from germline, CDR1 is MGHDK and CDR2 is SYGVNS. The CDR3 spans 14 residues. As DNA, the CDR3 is TGTGCCAGCTCCAAGGCAGCAACTAATGAAAAACTGTTTTTT. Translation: CASSKAATNEKLFF.

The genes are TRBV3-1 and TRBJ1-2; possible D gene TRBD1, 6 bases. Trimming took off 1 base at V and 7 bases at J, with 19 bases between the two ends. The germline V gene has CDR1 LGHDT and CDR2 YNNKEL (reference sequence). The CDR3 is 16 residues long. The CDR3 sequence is CASSQGRWGTTPGYTF. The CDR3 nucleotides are TGTGCCAGCAGCCAAGGTCGATGGGGGACAACACCTGGCTACACCTTC.

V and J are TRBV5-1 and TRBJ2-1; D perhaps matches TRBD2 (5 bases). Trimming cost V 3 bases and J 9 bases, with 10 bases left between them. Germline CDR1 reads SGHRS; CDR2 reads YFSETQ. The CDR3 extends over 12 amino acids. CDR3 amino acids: CASSSAVAEQFF. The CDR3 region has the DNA TGCGCCAGCAGCTCAGCGGTCGCTGAGCAGTTCTTC. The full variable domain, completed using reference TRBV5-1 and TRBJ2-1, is KAGVTQTPRYLIKTRGQQVTLSCSPISGHRSVSWYQQTPGQGLQFLFEYFSETQRNKGNFPGRFSGRQFSNSRSEMNVSTLELGDSALYLCASSSAVAEQFFGPGTRLTVL.

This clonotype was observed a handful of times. The CDR3 bases are TGTGCCAGCAGCTGGAGACAGGGGACAGATACGCAGTATTTT. Translated, it gives CASSWRQGTDTQYF. The chain is built from TRBV5-5 and TRBJ2-3, with 8 bases aligning to TRBD1. The CDR3 consists of 14 residues. V lost 3 bases to trimming and J lost 3 bases; unmatched junction nucleotides: 3. CDR1 is SGHKS and CDR2 is YYEKEE in the germline V gene (reference sequence).